What follows describes a single T cell receptor beta chain. As yet, its antigen is unknown. Authors' data handling: Clinicopathological groups differed in CDR3, with these differences serving to build a distant-metastasis classifier for papillary thyroid cancer. TCRdb re-called the PCR reads via MiXCR. TCRdb assigned the V and J calls; the authors' analysis was not used. The table lists under 30,000 clones, under 15% of them singletons. This record comes from a study of metastatic and nonmetastatic thyroid tumors. The study's findings and limits: Reports indicated that malignant thyroid tumors showed significantly higher TCR beta diversity than benign nodules did, in blood and tumor.

Treatment of any kind had been given to no patient before thyroid surgery. Germline-derived CDR1 and CDR2 are DFQATT and SNEGSKA (reference sequence). With 8 bases clipped from V and 6 bases from J, the junction kept 16 bases outside the gene matches. The CDR3 totals 15 residues. Sequencing was performed on blood. The sequence came from a female donor with papillary thyroid cancer or a benign thyroid nodule (not recorded which). Some clones in this sample may be carry-over from other donors' samples. The chain employs TRBV20-1 and TRBJ2-1; 7 nucleotides agree with TRBD2. The CDR3 protein is CSFLSNRGGSNEQFF. As DNA, the CDR3 is TGCAGTTTCCTATCAAACCGGGGAGGGAGCAATGAGCAGTTCTTC.